This T cell receptor (beta chain) was observed in a study of T cells after yellow fever vaccination. Across the study: Fractions with few cells were prepared using SMART-Seq v4 Ultra Low Input.

The table lists this clonotype with a few counts. In germline, CDR1 is SQVTM, CDR2 ANQGSEA. V was pared by 2 bases and J by 5 bases, with 9 bases between. The CDR3 length is 12 residues. Overall study results and limits: Clonotypes found in both CD4 and CD8 compartments made up a small share.

MiXCR, applied by TCRdb to the 5' RACE reads, yields one record per CDR3 protein. The data hold some 80,000 distinct CDR3 sequences, with 13% observed a single time. The chain links TRBV29-1 to TRBJ2-5; no definite D call. The TCR originated in a man aged 18 to 29 who received the YFV17D yellow fever vaccine. Here the sequenced sample was CD8+ T cells not binding an NS4B(214-222) dextramer, sorted from PBMCs, taken approximately 22 days after the first yellow fever vaccination. In nucleotides, the CDR3 is TGCAGCGTTGAATCTAGGGTTGAGACCCAGTACTTC. The encoded protein is CSVESRVETQYF. Full variable domain (remainder filled in from reference TRBV29-1 and TRBJ2-5): SAVISQKPSRDICQRGTSLTIQCQVDSQVTMMFWYRQQPGQSLTLIATANQGSEATYESGFVIDKFPISRPNLTFSTLTVSNMSPEDSSIYLCSVESRVETQYFGPGTRLLVL.